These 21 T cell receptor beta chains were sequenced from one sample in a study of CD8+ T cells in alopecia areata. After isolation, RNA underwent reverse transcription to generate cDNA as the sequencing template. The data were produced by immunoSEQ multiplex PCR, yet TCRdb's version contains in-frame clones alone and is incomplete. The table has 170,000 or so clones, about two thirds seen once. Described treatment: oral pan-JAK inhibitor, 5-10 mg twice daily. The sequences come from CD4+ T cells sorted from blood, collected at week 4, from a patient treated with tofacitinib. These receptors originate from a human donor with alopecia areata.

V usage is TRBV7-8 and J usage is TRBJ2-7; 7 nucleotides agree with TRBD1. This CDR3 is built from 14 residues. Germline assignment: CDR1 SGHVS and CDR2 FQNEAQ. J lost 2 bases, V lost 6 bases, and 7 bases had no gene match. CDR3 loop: CASSPWGTAYEQYF. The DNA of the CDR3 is TGTGCCAGCAGTCCCTGGGGGACAGCCTACGAGCAGTACTTC.

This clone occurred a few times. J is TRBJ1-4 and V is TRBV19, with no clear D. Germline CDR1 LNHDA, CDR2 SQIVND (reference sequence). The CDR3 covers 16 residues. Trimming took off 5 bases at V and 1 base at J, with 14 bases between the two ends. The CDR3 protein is CASSVSDLRTNEKLFF. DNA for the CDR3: TGTGCCAGTAGTGTCAGCGACCTTCGAACTAATGAAAAACTGTTTTTT.

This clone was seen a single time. Here the CDR3 DNA reads TGTGCCAGCAGTTACAAGGGACAAGGGGAAAAACTGTTTTTT. It codes for CASSYKGQGEKLFF. The chain combines TRBV6-5 with TRBJ1-4; tentative D call: TRBD1 (6 bases). The CDR3 is 14 residues long. CDR1 is MNHEY and CDR2 is SVGAGI in the germline V gene. V was pared by 2 bases and J by 8 bases, with 12 bases between.

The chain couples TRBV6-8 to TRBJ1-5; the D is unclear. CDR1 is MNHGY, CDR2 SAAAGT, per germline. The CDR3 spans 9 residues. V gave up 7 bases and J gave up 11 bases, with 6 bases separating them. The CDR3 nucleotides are TGTGCCAGCATTGGGGCCCAGCATTTT. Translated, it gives CASIGAQHF.

The CDR3 region has the DNA TGTGCCAGCAGCTTAAACAGGGGCTATGGCTACACCTTC. The encoded protein is CASSLNRGYGYTF. This rearrangement joins TRBV7-9 to TRBJ1-2; TRBD1 agrees at 7 bases. The CDR3 covers 13 residues. The trim removed 2 bases at V and 4 bases at J, leaving 1 base unmatched. Germline V gives CDR1 SEHNR, CDR2 FQNEAQ (reference sequence).

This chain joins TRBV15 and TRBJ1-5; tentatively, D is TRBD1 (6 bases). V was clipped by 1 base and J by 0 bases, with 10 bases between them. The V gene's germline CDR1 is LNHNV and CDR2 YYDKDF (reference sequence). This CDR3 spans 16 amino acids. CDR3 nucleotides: TGTGCCACCAGCAGAGTACAGGGTAATAGCAATCAGCCCCAGCATTTT. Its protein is CATSRVQGNSNQPQHF. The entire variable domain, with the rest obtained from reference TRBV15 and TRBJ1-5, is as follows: DAMVIQNPRYQVTQFGKPVTLSCSQTLNHNVMYWYQQKSSQAPKLLFHYYDKDFNNEADTPDNFQSRRPNTSFCFLDIRSPGLGDTAMYLCATSRVQGNSNQPQHFGDGTRLSIL.

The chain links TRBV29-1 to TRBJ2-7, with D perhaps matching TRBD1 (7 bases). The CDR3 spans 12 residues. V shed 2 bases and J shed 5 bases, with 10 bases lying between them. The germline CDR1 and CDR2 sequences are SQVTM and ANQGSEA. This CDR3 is CSVEQGGHEQYF. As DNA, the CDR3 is TGCAGCGTTGAACAGGGGGGCCACGAGCAGTACTTC.

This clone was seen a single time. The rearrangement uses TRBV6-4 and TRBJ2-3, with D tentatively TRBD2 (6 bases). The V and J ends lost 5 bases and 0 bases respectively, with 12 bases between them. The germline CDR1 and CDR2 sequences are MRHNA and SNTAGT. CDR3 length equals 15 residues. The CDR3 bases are TGTGCCAGCAGTCGGGACTTCGATAGCACAGATACGCAGTATTTT. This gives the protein CASSRDFDSTDTQYF.

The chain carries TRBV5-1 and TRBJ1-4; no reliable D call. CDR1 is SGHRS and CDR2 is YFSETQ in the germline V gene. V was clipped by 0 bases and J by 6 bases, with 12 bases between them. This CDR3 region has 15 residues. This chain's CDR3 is CASSLVGYRDEKLFF. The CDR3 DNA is TGCGCCAGCAGCTTGGTTGGGTACCGGGATGAAAAACTGTTTTTT.

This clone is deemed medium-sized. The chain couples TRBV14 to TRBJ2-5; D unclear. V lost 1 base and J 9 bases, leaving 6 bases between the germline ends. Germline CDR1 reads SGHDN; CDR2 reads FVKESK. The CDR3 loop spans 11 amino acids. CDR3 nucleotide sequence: TGTGCCAGCAGCCAAGTCGGGTCCCAGTACTTC. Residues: CASSQVGSQYF.

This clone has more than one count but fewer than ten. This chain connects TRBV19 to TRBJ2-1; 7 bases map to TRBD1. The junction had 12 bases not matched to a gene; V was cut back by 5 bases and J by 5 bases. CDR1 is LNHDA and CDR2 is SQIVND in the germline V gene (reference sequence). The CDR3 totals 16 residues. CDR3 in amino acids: CASSPFRQGWDNEQFF. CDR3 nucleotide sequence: TGTGCCAGTAGTCCCTTTCGACAGGGTTGGGACAATGAGCAGTTCTTC. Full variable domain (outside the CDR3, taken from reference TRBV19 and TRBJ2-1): DGGITQSPKYLFRKEGQNVTLSCEQNLNHDAMYWYRQDPGQGLRLIYYSQIVNDFQKGDIAEGYSVSREKKESFPLTVTSAQKNPTAFYLCASSPFRQGWDNEQFFGPGTRLTVL.

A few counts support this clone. CDR3 DNA: TGTGCCAGTAGTTTCGTAGGGCGAAGCTACGAGCAGTACTTC. Protein: CASSFVGRSYEQYF. V is TRBV19 and J is TRBJ2-7; D unclear. Deletions cut 5 bases from V and 3 bases from J, with 14 bases between. This CDR3 is built from 14 residues. Germline V gene lookup returns CDR1 LNHDA and CDR2 SQIVND (reference sequence).

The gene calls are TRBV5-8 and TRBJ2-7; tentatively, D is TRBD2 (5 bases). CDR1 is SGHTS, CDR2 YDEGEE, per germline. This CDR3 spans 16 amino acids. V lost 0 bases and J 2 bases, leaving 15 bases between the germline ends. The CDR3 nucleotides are TGTGCCAGCAGCTTGGGTCAGCTTTTCGGGACCTACGAGCAGTACTTC. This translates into CASSLGQLFGTYEQYF.

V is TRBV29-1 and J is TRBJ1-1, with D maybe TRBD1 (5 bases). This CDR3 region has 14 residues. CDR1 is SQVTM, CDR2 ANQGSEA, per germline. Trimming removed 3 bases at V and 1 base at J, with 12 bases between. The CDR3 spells CSVEVPTANTEAFF. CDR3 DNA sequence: TGCAGCGTTGAGGTTCCGACAGCGAACACTGAAGCTTTCTTT.

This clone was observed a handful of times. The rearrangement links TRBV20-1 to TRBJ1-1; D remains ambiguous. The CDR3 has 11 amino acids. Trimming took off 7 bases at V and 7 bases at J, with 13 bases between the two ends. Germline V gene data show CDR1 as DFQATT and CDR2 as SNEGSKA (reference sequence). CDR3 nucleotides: TGCAGTGTAGGCTATTCGCGTGAAGCTTTCTTT. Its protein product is CSVGYSREAFF.

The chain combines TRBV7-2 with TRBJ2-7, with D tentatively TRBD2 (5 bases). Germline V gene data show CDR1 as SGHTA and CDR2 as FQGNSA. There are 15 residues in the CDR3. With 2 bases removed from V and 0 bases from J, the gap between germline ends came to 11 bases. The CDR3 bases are TGTGCCAGCAGCTTAAGGACTCCAAGCTCCTACGAGCAGTACTTC. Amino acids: CASSLRTPSSYEQYF. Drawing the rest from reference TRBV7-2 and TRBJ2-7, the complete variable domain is GAGVSQSPSNKVTEKGKDVELRCDPISGHTALYWYRQSLGQGLEFLIYFQGNSAPDKSGLPSDRFSAERTGGSVSTLTIQRTQQEDSAVYLCASSLRTPSSYEQYFGPGTRLTVT.

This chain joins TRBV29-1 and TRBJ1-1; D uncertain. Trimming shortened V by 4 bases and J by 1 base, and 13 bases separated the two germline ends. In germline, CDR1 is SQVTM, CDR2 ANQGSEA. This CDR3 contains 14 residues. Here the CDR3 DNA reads TGCAGCGTTGGGAGCACAGATGCGAACACTGAAGCTTTCTTT. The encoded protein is CSVGSTDANTEAFF.

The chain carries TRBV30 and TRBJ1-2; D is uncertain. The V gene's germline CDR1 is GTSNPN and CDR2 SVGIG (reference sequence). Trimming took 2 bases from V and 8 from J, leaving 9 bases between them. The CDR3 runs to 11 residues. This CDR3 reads CAWSTGGGYTF. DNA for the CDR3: TGTGCCTGGAGTACGGGAGGAGGCTACACCTTC.

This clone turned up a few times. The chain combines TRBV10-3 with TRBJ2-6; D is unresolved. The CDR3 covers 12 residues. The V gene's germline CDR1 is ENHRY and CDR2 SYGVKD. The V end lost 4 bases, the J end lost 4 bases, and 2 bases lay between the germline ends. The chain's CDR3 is CAISVGANVLTF. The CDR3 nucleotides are TGTGCCATCAGTGTAGGGGCCAACGTCCTGACTTTC.

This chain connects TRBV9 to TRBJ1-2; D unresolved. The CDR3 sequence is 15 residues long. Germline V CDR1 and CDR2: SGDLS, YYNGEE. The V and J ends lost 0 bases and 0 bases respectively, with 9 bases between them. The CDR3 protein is CASSVGRLANYGYTF. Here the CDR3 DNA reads TGTGCCAGCAGCGTAGGACGGTTAGCTAACTATGGCTACACCTTC. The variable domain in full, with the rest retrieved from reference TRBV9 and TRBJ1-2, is DSGVTQTPKHLITATGQRVTLRCSPRSGDLSVYWYQQSLDQGLQFLIQYYNGEERAKGNILERFSAQQFPDLHSELNLSSLELGDSALYFCASSVGRLANYGYTFGSGTRLTVV.

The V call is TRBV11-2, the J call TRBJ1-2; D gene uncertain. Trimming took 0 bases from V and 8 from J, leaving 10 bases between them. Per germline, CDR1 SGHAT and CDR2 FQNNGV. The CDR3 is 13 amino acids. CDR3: CASSLDRVDGYTF. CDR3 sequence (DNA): TGTGCCAGCAGCTTAGACAGAGTCGACGGCTACACCTTC. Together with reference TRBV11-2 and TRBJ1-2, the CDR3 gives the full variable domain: EAGVAQSPRYKIIEKRQSVAFWCNPISGHATLYWYQQILGQGPKLLIQFQNNGVVDDSQLPKDRFSAERLKGVDSTLKIQPAKLEDSAVYLCASSLDRVDGYTFGSGTRLTVV.